This TCR beta chain was observed in a study of OX40 agonist ivuxolimab in advanced cancers. Study-wide results and limits: There was clonal expansion of CD4+ and CD8+ blood T cells by week 6 at 0.1 to 3.0 mg/kg. No determination was made of the antigen specificity of the expanded peripheral T cells. More expanded clones were seen, on average, in CD8+ T cells than in CD4+.

Using immunoSEQ multiplex PCR, the repertoire was profiled, and TCRdb retains in-frame clones only, with some absent. The sample records about 62,000 clones, approximately 81% being singletons. As for this clone: No antigen is known for it.

Germline CDR1 is MNHEY and CDR2 is SVGAGI. With 6 bases clipped from V and 4 bases from J, the junction kept 8 bases outside the gene matches. This CDR3 has 14 amino acids. Blood samples were obtained at baseline, cycle 4 day 1, and cycle 7 day 1. Specimen: CD4+ or CD8+ T cells sorted from blood, collected in a trial of the OX40 agonist ivuxolimab. V and J are TRBV6-5 and TRBJ1-2; 7 bases map to TRBD1. The clonotype was recovered from an adult with an advanced solid tumor such as melanoma, head and neck, liver or kidney cancer. This CDR3 reads CASRRQGGRYGYTF. The CDR3 nucleotides are TGTGCCAGCAGGAGACAGGGAGGCCGCTATGGCTACACCTTC.